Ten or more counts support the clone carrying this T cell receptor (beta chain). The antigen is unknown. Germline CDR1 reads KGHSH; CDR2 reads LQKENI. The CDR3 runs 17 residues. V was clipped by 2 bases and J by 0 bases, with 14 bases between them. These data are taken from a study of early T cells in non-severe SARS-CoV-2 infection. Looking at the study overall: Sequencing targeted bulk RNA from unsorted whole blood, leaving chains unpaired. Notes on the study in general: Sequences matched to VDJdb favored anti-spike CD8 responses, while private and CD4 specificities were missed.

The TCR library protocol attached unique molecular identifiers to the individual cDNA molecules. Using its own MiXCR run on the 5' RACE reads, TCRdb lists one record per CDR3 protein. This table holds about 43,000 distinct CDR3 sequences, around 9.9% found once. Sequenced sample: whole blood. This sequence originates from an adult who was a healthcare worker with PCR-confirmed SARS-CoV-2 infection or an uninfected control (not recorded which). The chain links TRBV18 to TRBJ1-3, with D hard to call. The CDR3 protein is CASSPKGPGSSGNTIYF. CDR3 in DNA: TGTGCCAGCTCACCAAAAGGGCCGGGGAGCTCTGGAAACACCATATATTTT.